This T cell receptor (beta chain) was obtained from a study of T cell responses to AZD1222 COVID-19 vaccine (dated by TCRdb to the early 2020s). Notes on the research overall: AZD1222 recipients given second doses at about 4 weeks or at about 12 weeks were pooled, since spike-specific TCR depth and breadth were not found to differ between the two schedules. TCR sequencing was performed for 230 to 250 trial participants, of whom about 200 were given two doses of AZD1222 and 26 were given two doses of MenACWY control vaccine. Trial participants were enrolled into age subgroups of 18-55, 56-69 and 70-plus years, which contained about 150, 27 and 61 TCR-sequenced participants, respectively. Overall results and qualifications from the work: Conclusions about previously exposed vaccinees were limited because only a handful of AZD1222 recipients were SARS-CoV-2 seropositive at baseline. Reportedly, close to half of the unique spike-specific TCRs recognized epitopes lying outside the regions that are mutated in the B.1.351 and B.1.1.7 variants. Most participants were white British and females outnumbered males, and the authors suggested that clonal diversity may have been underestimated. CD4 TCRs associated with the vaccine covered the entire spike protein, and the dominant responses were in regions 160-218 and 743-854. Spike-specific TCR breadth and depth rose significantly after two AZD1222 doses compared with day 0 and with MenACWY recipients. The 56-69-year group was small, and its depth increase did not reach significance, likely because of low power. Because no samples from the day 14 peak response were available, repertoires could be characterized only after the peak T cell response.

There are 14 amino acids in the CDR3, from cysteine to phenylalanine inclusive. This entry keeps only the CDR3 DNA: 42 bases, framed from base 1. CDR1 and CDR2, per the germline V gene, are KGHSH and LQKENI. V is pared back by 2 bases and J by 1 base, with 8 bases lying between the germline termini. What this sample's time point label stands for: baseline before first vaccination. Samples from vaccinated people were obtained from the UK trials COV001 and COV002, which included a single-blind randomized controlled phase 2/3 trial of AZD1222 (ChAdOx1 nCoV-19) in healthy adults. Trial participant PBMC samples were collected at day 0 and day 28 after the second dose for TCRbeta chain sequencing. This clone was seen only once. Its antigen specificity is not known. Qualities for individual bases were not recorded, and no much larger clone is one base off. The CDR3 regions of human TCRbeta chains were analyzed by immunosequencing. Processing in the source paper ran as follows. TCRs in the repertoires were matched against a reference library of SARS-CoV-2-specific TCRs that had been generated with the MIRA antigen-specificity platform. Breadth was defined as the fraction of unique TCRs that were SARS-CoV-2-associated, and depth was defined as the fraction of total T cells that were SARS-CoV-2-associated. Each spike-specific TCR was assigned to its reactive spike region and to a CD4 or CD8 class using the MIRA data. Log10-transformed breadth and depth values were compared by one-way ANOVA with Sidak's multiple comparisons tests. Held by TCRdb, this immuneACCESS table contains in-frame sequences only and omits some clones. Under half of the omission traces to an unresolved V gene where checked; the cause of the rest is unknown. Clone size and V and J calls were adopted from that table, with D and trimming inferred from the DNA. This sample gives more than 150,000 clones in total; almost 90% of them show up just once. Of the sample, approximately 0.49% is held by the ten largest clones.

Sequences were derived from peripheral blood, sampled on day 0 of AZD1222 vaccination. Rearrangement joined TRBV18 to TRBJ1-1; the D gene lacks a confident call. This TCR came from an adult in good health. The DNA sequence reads TGTGCCAGCTCACCATTAAACGGGAACACTGAAGCTTTCTTT. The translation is CASSPLNGNTEAFF.